The 30 T cell receptor beta chains below come from one sample, sequenced in a study of T cell responses to AZD1222 COVID-19 vaccine. Generated by immunoSEQ multiplex PCR, the TCRdb table keeps only in-frame clones and is missing some. Of some 150,000 clones listed, 89% are singletons. Here the sequenced sample was peripheral blood, taken on day 0 of AZD1222 vaccination. These TCRs come from an adult in good health.

The genes are TRBV30 and TRBJ2-3; 8 bases line up with TRBD2. The CDR3 is 13 amino acids. Trimming at V came to 5 bases and at J to 1 base, leaving 2 bases not matched to a gene. CDR1 and CDR2 (germline): GTSNPN, SVGIG (reference sequence). CDR3 DNA: TGTGCCTGGTCGGGGGGGGGCACAGATACGCAGTATTTT. It encodes CAWSGGGTDTQYF.

The chain recombines TRBV7-9 with TRBJ2-3, with 8 positions matching TRBD2. Trimming removed 3 bases from V and 0 bases from J; junction bases left unmatched: 5. CDR1 is SEHNR, CDR2 FQNEAQ, per germline (reference sequence). CDR3 length equals 16 residues. CDR3 residues: CASSLQAGVSTDTQYF. CDR3 nucleotides: TGTGCCAGCAGCTTGCAAGCGGGAGTAAGCACAGATACGCAGTATTTT.

This chain joins TRBV6-5 and TRBJ1-2, with D uncertain. Germline V gene lookup returns CDR1 MNHEY and CDR2 SVGAGI. Trimming pared 0 bases from V and 7 bases from J, leaving 15 bases between. The CDR3 is made up of 15 amino acids. The CDR3 reads CASSYSNGVTGGYTF. The CDR3 DNA follows: TGTGCCAGCAGTTACTCGAACGGGGTTACGGGTGGCTACACCTTC.

This sequence joins TRBV27 and TRBJ2-7; 8 nucleotides line up with TRBD1. Germline lookup yields CDR1 MNHEY and CDR2 SMNVEV (reference sequence). Germline trimming cut 6 bases from V and 3 bases from J; bases unmatched to any gene: 7. The CDR3 loop spans 14 amino acids. In nucleotides, the CDR3 is TGTGCCAGCAGGCGACAGGGGCGACACTACGAGCAGTACTTC. It translates to CASRRQGRHYEQYF.

This clone was observed a few times. DNA for the CDR3: TGCGCCAGCAGCGGACTAGCCCGGGGCTCCTACAATGAGCAGTTCTTC. It specifies CASSGLARGSYNEQFF. The rearrangement links TRBV5-1 to TRBJ2-1, with 8 nucleotides matching TRBD2. Trimming took 4 bases from V and 0 from J; bases not matched to a gene: 6. The CDR3 covers 16 residues. Germline V gene lookup returns CDR1 SGHRS and CDR2 YFSETQ.

The chain couples TRBV29-1 to TRBJ2-7, with D perhaps TRBD1 or TRBD2 (5 bases each). V was shortened by 6 bases and J by 3 bases, with 15 bases between the two germline ends. Germline V gives CDR1 SQVTM, CDR2 ANQGSEA. The CDR3 is 13 amino acids. The chain's CDR3 is CSVTGTSIYEQYF. The CDR3 DNA sequence: TGCAGCGTAACCGGGACGAGTATCTACGAGCAGTACTTC.

J is TRBJ1-2 and V is TRBV11-2; D ambiguous. This CDR3 comprises 14 residues. The germline V gene has CDR1 SGHAT and CDR2 FQNNGV. Trimming removed 5 bases from V and 6 bases from J, with 16 bases in between. CDR3 bases: TGTGCCAGCAGCCCCAGCTGGTTTAGGGATGGCTACACCTTC. It encodes CASSPSWFRDGYTF.

This sequence joins TRBV2 and TRBJ1-4; tentatively, D is TRBD1 (5 bases). V was cut by 5 bases and J by 15 bases, with 13 bases left in between. Germline CDR1 SNHLY, CDR2 FYNNEI. CDR3 length: 11 amino acids. The CDR3 sequence is CASSLQAGVFF. CDR3 nucleotide sequence: TGTGCCAGCAGTCTACAGGCCGGGGTGTTTTTT.

The chain joins TRBV5-1 to TRBJ1-6; D uncertain. There are 14 residues in the CDR3. V lost 0 bases, J lost 5 bases, and 6 bases lay in between. Germline CDR1 reads SGHRS; CDR2 reads YFSETQ. CDR3 amino acids: CASSLASNNSPLHF. CDR3 DNA sequence: TGCGCCAGCAGCTTGGCCAGTAATAATTCACCCCTCCACTTT.

The rearrangement joins TRBV10-1 to TRBJ1-1, with 7 nucleotides matching TRBD1. There are 13 residues in the CDR3. V trimming: 3 bases; J trimming: 6 bases; junction bases outside the gene matches: 4. From germline, CDR1 is WNHNN and CDR2 SYGVQD (reference sequence). For the CDR3, the DNA is TGCGCCAGCAGTGAACGACAGGGCGCTGAAGCTTTCTTT. Encoded protein: CASSERQGAEAFF.

V gene TRBV29-1 combines with J gene TRBJ2-7; 13 nucleotides align to TRBD2. With 7 bases clipped from V and 7 bases from J, the junction kept 16 bases outside the gene matches. Germline V gives CDR1 SQVTM, CDR2 ANQGSEA. The CDR3 is 16 residues long. The CDR3 is CSARGTSGIRDAEQYF. CDR3 coding DNA: TGCAGCGCCAGGGGGACTAGCGGGATTCGGGACGCAGAGCAGTACTTC.

The rearrangement joins TRBV29-1 to TRBJ1-2, with TRBD1 as a possible D gene (5 bases). The CDR3 is 11 amino acids. Per the germline V gene, CDR1 is SQVTM and CDR2 is ANQGSEA. The CDR3 DNA reads TGCAGGGGAACGGACATCTATGGCTACACCTTC. Translated: CRGTDIYGYTF.

The chain links TRBV19 to TRBJ1-3; the D is unclear. Germline V CDR1 and CDR2: LNHDA, SQIVND (reference sequence). The CDR3 has 16 amino acids. V was pared by 10 bases and J by 0 bases, with 19 bases between. CDR3 loop: CATQPAAIYSGNTIYF. CDR3 sequence (DNA): TGTGCCACACAACCGGCGGCCATTTACTCTGGAAACACCATATATTTT. The whole variable domain, remainder taken from reference TRBV19 and TRBJ1-3, is DGGITQSPKYLFRKEGQNVTLSCEQNLNHDAMYWYRQDPGQGLRLIYYSQIVNDFQKGDIAEGYSVSREKKESFPLTVTSAQKNPTAFYLCATQPAAIYSGNTIYFGEGSWLTVV.

The sample holds one count of this clone. The chain joins TRBV5-1 to TRBJ1-6, with a possible D match to TRBD1 (6 bases). With 0 bases removed from V and 5 bases from J, the gap between germline ends came to 12 bases. Germline V gene lookup returns CDR1 SGHRS and CDR2 YFSETQ. There are 16 residues in the CDR3. The CDR3 spells CASSLEQGNDNSPLHF. CDR3 nucleotides: TGCGCCAGCAGCTTGGAACAGGGAAACGATAATTCACCCCTCCACTTT.

The chain has TRBV2 and TRBJ1-5; D is possibly TRBD1 (6 bases). Trimming stripped 7 bases from V and 0 bases from J, with 13 bases between. This CDR3 has 15 amino acids. Germline CDR1 and CDR2: SNHLY and FYNNEI. Written as DNA, the CDR3 is TGTGCCAGCACCAGCGACAGGAATAGCAATCAGCCCCAGCATTTT. Its protein is CASTSDRNSNQPQHF.

This clone was found once. This chain links TRBV9 with TRBJ2-7, with TRBD2 identical over 9 bases. The CDR3 contains 15 residues. Germline CDR1 and CDR2: SGDLS and YYNGEE. The ends lost 4 bases at V and 4 bases at J; junction bases unmatched: 9. This CDR3 reads CASSLRGTSTYEQYF. The DNA for the CDR3 is TGTGCCAGCAGCCTCCGCGGGACTAGCACGTACGAGCAGTACTTC.

The rearrangement joins TRBV4-1 to TRBJ2-3, with D unresolved. With 4 bases removed from V and 2 bases from J, the gap between germline ends came to 16 bases. Germline V gives CDR1 MGHRA, CDR2 YSYEKL. CDR3 length equals 16 residues. This CDR3 is CASSPNTAYSTDTQYF. The CDR3 bases are TGCGCCAGCAGCCCCAATACAGCGTATTCCACAGATACGCAGTATTTT.

The chain joins TRBV5-6 to TRBJ2-2; tentatively, D is TRBD2 (5 bases). V lost 0 bases and J lost 4, with 10 bases in between. Germline V gene lookup returns CDR1 SGHDT and CDR2 YYEEEE. The CDR3 totals 15 residues. CDR3 DNA: TGTGCCAGCAGCTTGGGAGGGAGAAGCACCGGGGAGCTGTTTTTT. It translates to CASSLGGRSTGELFF.

The chain uses TRBV27 and TRBJ2-1, with 9 bases that match TRBD1. This CDR3 spans 15 amino acids. Germline V gene lookup returns CDR1 MNHEY and CDR2 SMNVEV (reference sequence). J was trimmed by 7 bases and V by 5 bases; bases with no gene match: 9. CDR3 sequence reads: CASSGRGQGRNEQFF. CDR3 coding DNA: TGTGCCAGCAGTGGGCGAGGACAGGGGAGGAATGAGCAGTTCTTC.

The gene calls are TRBV2 and TRBJ1-6; 7 bases agree with TRBD1. V shed 5 bases, J shed 0 bases, and the junction held 4 bases outside the gene matches. The CDR3 covers 16 residues. Germline values: CDR1 SNHLY, CDR2 FYNNEI. As DNA, the CDR3 is TGTGCCAGCAGTCCCAGGGGGAGCTCCTATAATTCACCCCTCCACTTT. Translation: CASSPRGSSYNSPLHF. The full variable domain, with the rest looked up from reference TRBV2 and TRBJ1-6, is EPEVTQTPSHQVTQMGQEVILRCVPISNHLYFYWYRQILGQKVEFLVSFYNNEISEKSEIFDDQFSVERPDGSNFTLKIRSTKLEDSAMYFCASSPRGSSYNSPLHFGNGTRLTVT.

The chain couples TRBV7-9 to TRBJ1-2; TRBD1 is a possible D gene (6 bases). The CDR3 totals 14 residues. Germline-derived CDR1 and CDR2 are SEHNR and FQNEAQ (reference sequence). V was cut by 2 bases and J by 4 bases, with 11 bases left in between. CDR3 bases: TGTGCCAGCAGCTTAACTACAGGGTTCTATGGCTACACCTTC. Its translation: CASSLTTGFYGYTF.

This chain connects TRBV27 to TRBJ1-2; D gene ambiguous. Germline CDR1 reads MNHEY; CDR2 reads SMNVEV (reference sequence). The CDR3 sequence is 12 residues long. V shed 6 bases and J shed 1 base, with 6 bases lying between them. The CDR3: CASRNYNYGYTF. The DNA for the CDR3 is TGTGCCAGCAGAAATTATAACTATGGCTACACCTTC.

The rearrangement links TRBV2 to TRBJ1-5; 9 nucleotides align to TRBD1. The CDR3 is made up of 17 amino acids. Per the germline V gene, CDR1 is SNHLY and CDR2 is FYNNEI. The junction had 9 bases not matched to a gene; V was cut back by 2 bases and J by 4 bases. The CDR3 bases are TGTGCCAGCAGTGAAAGGGACAGGGTAGGTTCTAATCAGCCCCAGCATTTT. It specifies CASSERDRVGSNQPQHF. Filled out from reference TRBV2 and TRBJ1-5, the complete variable domain reads EPEVTQTPSHQVTQMGQEVILRCVPISNHLYFYWYRQILGQKVEFLVSFYNNEISEKSEIFDDQFSVERPDGSNFTLKIRSTKLEDSAMYFCASSERDRVGSNQPQHFGDGTRLSIL.

The chain links TRBV7-9 to TRBJ2-4; D unclear. CDR1 is SEHNR, CDR2 FQNEAQ, per germline (reference sequence). CDR3 size: 13 residues. Between the trimmed V and J ends, which lost 7 bases and 5 bases, there was a span of 12 bases. The CDR3 region is CASIAPRENIQYF. The DNA of the CDR3 is TGTGCCAGCATAGCTCCCCGGGAAAACATTCAGTACTTC. Filled out from reference TRBV7-9 and TRBJ2-4, the complete variable domain reads DTGVSQNPRHKITKRGQNVTFRCDPISEHNRLYWYRQTLGQGPEFLTYFQNEAQLEKSRLLSDRFSAERPKGSFSTLEIQRTEQGDSAMYLCASIAPRENIQYFGAGTRLSVL.

This clone was seen once. This chain uses TRBV4-1 with TRBJ1-6; D is undetermined. Trimming cost V 0 bases and J 7 bases, with 10 bases left between them. This CDR3 is built from 15 residues. CDR1 and CDR2 (germline): MGHRA, YSYEKL. The DNA for the CDR3 is TGCGCCAGCAGCCAAGAGCCCGGGCTCAATTCACCCCTCCACTTT. It yields the protein CASSQEPGLNSPLHF.

DNA for the CDR3: TGTGCCAGCAGCTTAAGGGATCTGGGGCCGCAGTACTTC. Protein product: CASSLRDLGPQYF. The chain couples TRBV7-3 to TRBJ2-7; tentatively, D is TRBD1 (5 bases). Deletions cut 1 base from V and 9 bases from J, with 13 bases between. Germline V lookup: CDR1 SGHTA, CDR2 FQGTGA. This CDR3 has 13 residues.

CDR3 bases: TGTGCCAGTAGAGTACTAGACTCCTACAATGAGCAGTTCTTC. Its protein product is CASRVLDSYNEQFF. The chain combines TRBV19 with TRBJ2-1; D possibly corresponds to TRBD2 (5 bases). Germline V gene lookup returns CDR1 LNHDA and CDR2 SQIVND (reference sequence). CDR3 length: 14 amino acids. The germline V and J ends were trimmed by 6 bases and 0 bases, with 9 bases remaining between them.

The rearrangement joins TRBV13 to TRBJ2-5; D not resolved. CDR3 length equals 13 residues. V was shortened by 5 bases and J by 5 bases, with 12 bases between the two germline ends. Germline CDR1 reads PRHDT; CDR2 reads FYEKMQ (reference sequence). CDR3 residues: CASSPSLGETQYF. CDR3 DNA: TGTGCCAGCAGCCCCTCTTTGGGGGAGACCCAGTACTTC. Complete variable domain (other parts from reference TRBV13 and TRBJ2-5): AAGVIQSPRHLIKEKRETATLKCYPIPRHDTVYWYQQGPGQDPQFLISFYEKMQSDKGSIPDRFSAQQFSDYHSELNMSSLELGDSALYFCASSPSLGETQYFGPGTRLLVL.

The genes are TRBV28 and TRBJ2-7; tentatively, D is TRBD2 (5 bases). The germline gives CDR1 MDHEN, CDR2 SYDVKM. V lost 3 bases and J 7 bases, leaving 13 bases between the germline ends. This CDR3 is built from 13 residues. CDR3 in amino acids: CASSFSRRREQYF. The CDR3 nucleotides read TGTGCCAGCAGTTTTTCCCGGAGGAGAGAGCAGTACTTC.

Here the CDR3 reads CASTPGLAAQRHKRQFF. CDR3 nucleotides: TGTGCCAGCACCCCGGGACTAGCGGCCCAACGCCATAAGAGGCAGTTCTTC. The chain couples TRBV6-2 or TRBV6-3 to TRBJ2-1; TRBD2 matches 11 bases. Trimming removed 7 bases from V and 12 bases from J; junction bases left unmatched: 20. The CDR3 length is 17 residues. Germline V gene data show CDR1 as MNHEY and CDR2 as SVGEGT.